Sequencing of this TCR beta chain was carried out in a study of OX40 agonist ivuxolimab in advanced cancers. At the level of the study: Partial responses, seen in three patients, involved one hepatocellular carcinoma and two cutaneous melanomas. Study-wide results and limits: Among the lowest levels of clonal expansion were found in partial responders at 0.1-3.0 mg/kg. CD8+ T cells showed, on average, more clonal expansion than CD4+ cells.

Data came from immunoSEQ multiplex PCR; TCRdb stores just in-frame clones and leaves some out. Of roughly 50,000 clones in the sample, around 80% are singletons; the top ten hold around 7%. The CDR3 is made up of 14 amino acids. Looked up from germline, CDR1 is WNHNN and CDR2 is SYGVQD (reference sequence). The V end lost 6 bases, the J end lost 1 base, and 11 bases lay between the germline ends. To note about this clone: The antigen is undetermined.

This chain links TRBV10-1 with TRBJ2-3; D perhaps matches TRBD1 (5 bases). This clonotype was sampled from an adult with an advanced solid tumor such as melanoma, head and neck, liver or kidney cancer. The sequencing here drew on CD4+ or CD8+ T cells sorted from blood, taken in a trial of the OX40 agonist ivuxolimab. In DNA form, the CDR3 reads TGCGCCAGCAGCTACAGGTCCGGCACAGATACGCAGTATTTT. Encoded protein: CASSYRSGTDTQYF.